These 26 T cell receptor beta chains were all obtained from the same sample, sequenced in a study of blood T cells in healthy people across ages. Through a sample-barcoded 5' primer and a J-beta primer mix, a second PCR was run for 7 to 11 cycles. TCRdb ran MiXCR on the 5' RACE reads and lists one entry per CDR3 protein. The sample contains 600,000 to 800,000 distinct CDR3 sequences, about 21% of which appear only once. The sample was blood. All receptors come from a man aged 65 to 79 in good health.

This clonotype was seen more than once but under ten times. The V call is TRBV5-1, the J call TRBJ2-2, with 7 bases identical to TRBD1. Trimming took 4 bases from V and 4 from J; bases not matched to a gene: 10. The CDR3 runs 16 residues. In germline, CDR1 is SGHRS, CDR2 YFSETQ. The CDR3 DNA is TGCGCCAGCAGCCCAAACGACAGGGTGGGCACCGGGGAGCTGTTTTTT. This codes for CASSPNDRVGTGELFF.

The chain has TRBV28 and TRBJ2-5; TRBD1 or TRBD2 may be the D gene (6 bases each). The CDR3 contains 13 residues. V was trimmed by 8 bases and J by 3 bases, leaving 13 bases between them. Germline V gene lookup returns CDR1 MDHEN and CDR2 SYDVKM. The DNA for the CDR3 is TGTGCCAGCGGGGGGCGGGCTAAAGAGACCCAGTACTTC. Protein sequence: CASGGRAKETQYF.

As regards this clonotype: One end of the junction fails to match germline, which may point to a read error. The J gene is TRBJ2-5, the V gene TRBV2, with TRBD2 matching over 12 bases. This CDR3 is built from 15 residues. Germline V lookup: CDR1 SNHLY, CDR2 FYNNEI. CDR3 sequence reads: CAGSTTSGRQETQYF. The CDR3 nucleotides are TGTGCCGGCAGCACGACTAGCGGGAGACAAGAGACCCAGTACTTC. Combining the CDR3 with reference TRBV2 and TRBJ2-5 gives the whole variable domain EPEVTQTPSHQVTQMGQEVILRCVPISNHLYFYWYRQILGQKVEFLVSFYNNEISEKSEIFDDQFSVERPDGSNFTLKIRSTKLEDSAMYFCAGSTTSGRQETQYFGPGTRLLVL.

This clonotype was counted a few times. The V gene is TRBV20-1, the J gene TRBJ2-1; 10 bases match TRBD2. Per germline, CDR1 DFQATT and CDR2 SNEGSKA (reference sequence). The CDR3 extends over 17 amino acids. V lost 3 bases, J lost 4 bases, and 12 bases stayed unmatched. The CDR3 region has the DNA TGCAGTGCTAGCGGAATCCTAGCGGGAGCAGGATACAATGAGCAGTTCTTC. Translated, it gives CSASGILAGAGYNEQFF.

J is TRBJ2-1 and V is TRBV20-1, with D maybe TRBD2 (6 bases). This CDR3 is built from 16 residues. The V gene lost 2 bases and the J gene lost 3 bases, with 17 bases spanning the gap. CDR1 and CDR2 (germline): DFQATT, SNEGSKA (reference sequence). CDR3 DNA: TGCAGTGCTAGAAATCCCGGGGGAGCCGGCTACAATGAGCAGTTCTTC. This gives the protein CSARNPGGAGYNEQFF.

In DNA form, the CDR3 reads TGTGCCAGCAGTTTAGGTAGAGATGGCTACACCTTC. Its protein product is CASSLGRDGYTF. The gene calls are TRBV12-3 or TRBV12-4 and TRBJ1-2; D is undetermined. V was cut by 1 base and J by 6 bases, with 6 bases left in between. There are 12 residues in the CDR3.

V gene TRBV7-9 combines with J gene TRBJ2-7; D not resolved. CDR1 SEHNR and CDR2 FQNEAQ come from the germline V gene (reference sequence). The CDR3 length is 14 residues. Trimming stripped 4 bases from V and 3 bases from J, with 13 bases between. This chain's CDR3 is CASSYGLADYEQYF. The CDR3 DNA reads TGTGCCAGCAGCTATGGTCTGGCAGACTACGAGCAGTACTTC.

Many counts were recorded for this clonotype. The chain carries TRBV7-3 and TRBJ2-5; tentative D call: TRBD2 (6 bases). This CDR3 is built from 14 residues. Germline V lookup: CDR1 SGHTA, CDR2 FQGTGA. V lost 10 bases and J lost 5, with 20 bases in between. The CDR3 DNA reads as TGTGCCACCCCCTGGACGGGAGAATCGGAGACCCAGTACTTC. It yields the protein CATPWTGESETQYF.

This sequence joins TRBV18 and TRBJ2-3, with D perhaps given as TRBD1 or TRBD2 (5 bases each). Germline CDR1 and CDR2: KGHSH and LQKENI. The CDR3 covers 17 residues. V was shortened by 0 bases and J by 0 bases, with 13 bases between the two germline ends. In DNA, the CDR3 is TGTGCCAGCTCACCACCGAGGCCGGGGCTGAGCACAGATACGCAGTATTTT. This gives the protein CASSPPRPGLSTDTQYF.

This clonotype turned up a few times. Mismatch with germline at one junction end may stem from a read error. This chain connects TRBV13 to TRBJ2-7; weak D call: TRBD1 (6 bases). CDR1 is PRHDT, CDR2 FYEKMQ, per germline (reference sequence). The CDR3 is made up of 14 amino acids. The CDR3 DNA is TGTGCCAGCAGCTTAGGGACAGGACTCTACGGGCAGTACTTC. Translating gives CASSLGTGLYGQYF.

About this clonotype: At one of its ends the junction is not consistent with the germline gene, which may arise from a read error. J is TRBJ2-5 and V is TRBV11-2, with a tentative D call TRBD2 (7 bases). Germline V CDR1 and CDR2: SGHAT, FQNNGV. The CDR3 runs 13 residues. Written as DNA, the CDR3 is TGTGCCAGCAGCAGTACAGGGAGGGAGACCCAGTGCTTC. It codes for CASSSTGRETQCF.

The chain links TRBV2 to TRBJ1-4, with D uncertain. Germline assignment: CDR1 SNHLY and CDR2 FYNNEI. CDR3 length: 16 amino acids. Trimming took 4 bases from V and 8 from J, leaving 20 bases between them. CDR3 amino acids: CASSGSPYGEQEKLFF. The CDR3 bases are TGTGCCAGCAGTGGCTCCCCGTACGGGGAACAGGAAAAACTGTTTTTT.

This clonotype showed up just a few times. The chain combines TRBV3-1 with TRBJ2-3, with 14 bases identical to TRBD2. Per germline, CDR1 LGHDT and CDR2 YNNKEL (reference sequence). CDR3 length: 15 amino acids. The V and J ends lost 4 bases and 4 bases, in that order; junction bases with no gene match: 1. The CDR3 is CASSPTSGRADTQYF. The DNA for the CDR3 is TGTGCCAGCAGCCCGACTAGCGGGAGGGCAGATACGCAGTATTTT.

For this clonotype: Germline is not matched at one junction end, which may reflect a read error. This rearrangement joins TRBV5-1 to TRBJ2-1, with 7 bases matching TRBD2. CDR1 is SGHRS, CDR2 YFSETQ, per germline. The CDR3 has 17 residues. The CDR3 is CAGSLRTRAGSYNEQFF. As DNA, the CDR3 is TGCGCCGGCAGCCTTCGGACTAGAGCGGGGTCCTACAATGAGCAGTTCTTC.

The CDR3 nucleotides read TGCAGTGCTAGAGATAGGCTTAACACTGAAGCTTTCTTT. This sequence encodes CSARDRLNTEAFF. The V gene is TRBV20-1, the J gene TRBJ1-1; no clear D gene. V lost 0 bases, J lost 2 bases, and 7 bases lay in between. CDR1 is DFQATT, CDR2 SNEGSKA, per germline (reference sequence). There are 13 residues in the CDR3.

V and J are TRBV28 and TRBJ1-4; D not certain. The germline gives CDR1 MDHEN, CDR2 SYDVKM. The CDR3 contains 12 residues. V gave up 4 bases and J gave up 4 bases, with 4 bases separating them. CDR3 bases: TGTGCCAGCAGTTGGGGTAATGAAAAACTGTTTTTT. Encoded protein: CASSWGNEKLFF.

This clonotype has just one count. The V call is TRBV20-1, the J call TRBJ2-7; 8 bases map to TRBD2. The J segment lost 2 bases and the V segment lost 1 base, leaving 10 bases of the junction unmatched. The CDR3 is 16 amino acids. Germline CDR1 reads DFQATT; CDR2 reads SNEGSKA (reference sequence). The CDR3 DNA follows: TGCAGTGCTAGAGCTCCAGCGGGAGAAAGGACCTACGAGCAGTACTTC. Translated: CSARAPAGERTYEQYF.

The CDR3 protein is CASRDRVLYGYTF. In DNA, the CDR3 is TGTGCCAGCAGGGACAGGGTGCTATATGGCTACACCTTC. The chain links TRBV6-5 to TRBJ1-2, with TRBD1 identical over 8 bases. V dropped 6 bases and J dropped 5; count of bases not matched to a gene: 5. The CDR3 has 13 residues. Germline CDR1 MNHEY, CDR2 SVGAGI.

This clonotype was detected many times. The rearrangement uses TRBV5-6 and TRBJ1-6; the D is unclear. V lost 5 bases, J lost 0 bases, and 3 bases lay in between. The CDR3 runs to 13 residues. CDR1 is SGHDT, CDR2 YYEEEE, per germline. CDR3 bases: TGTGCCAGCAGAAGCTCCTATAATTCACCCCTCCACTTT. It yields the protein CASRSSYNSPLHF.

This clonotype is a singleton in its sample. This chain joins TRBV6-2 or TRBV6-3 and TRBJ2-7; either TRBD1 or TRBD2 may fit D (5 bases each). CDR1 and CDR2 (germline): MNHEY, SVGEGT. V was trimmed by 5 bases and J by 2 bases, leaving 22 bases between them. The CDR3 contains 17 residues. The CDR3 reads CASSPKILTRGTYEQYF. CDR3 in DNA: TGTGCCAGCAGTCCCAAGATCCTGACACGGGGCACCTACGAGCAGTACTTC.

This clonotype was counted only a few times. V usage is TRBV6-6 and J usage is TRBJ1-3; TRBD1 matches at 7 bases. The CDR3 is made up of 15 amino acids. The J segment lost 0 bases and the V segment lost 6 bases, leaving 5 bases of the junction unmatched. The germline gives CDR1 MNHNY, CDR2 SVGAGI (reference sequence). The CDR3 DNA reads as TGTGCCAGCAGGCCAGGGGGGGGCTCTGGAAACACCATATATTTT. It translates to CASRPGGGSGNTIYF.

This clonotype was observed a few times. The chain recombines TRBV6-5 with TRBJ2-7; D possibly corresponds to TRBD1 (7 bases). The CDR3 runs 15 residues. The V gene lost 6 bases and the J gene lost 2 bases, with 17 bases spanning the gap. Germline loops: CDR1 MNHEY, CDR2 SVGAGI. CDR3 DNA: TGTGCCAGCAGCCGAGAGACAGGGAGGACCTACGAGCAGTACTTC. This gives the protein CASSRETGRTYEQYF.

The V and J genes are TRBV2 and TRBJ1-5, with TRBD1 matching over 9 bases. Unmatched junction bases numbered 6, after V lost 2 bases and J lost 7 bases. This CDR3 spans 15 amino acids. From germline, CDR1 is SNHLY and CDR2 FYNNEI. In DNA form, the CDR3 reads TGTGCCAGCAGTGAAAGGGACAGGGTGACGCAGCCCCAGCATTTT. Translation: CASSERDRVTQPQHF.

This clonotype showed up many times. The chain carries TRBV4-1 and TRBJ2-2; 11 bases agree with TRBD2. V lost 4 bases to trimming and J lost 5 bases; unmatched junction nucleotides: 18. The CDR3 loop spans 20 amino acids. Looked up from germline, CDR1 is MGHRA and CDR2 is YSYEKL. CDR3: CASSPPKEYRTSGRTGELFF. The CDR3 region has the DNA TGCGCCAGCAGCCCCCCGAAGGAATATCGAACTAGCGGGAGAACCGGGGAGCTGTTTTTT.

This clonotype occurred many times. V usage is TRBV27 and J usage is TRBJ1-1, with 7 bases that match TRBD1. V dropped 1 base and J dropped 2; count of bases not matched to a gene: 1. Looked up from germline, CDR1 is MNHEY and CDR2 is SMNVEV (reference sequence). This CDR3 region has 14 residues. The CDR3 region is CASSLLGGNTEAFF. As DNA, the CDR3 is TGTGCCAGCAGTTTATTAGGGGGCAACACTGAAGCTTTCTTT.

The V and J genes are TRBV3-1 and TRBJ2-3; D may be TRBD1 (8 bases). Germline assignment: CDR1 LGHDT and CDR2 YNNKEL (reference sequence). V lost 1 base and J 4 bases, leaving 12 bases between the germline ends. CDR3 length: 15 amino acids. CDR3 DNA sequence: TGTGCCAGCAGCCAAGGGACAGGGAGGGCAGATACGCAGTATTTT. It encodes CASSQGTGRADTQYF.